This record concerns one T cell receptor beta chain sequence. There is no known antigen for this receptor. Base qualities are missing; no much larger clone stands one base away. TCRbeta CDR3 regions were amplified from genomic DNA using the immunoSEQ Assay, a bias-controlled multiplex PCR. The authors processed their data as follows. The number of nucleated cells in each sample was estimated by amplification of reference gene primers within the assay. To quantify the absolute abundance of each unique TCRbeta CDR3 rearrangement, sequence reads were collapsed and filtered. For each sample, productive Simpson clonality was calculated as the square root of Simpson's diversity index over productive rearrangements. TCRdb provides this immuneACCESS table in a form limited to in-frame rearrangements. Some clones are lacking; in checked studies, under half of them reflect an unresolved V gene, and why the rest are absent is not known. V and J calls and clone size follow that table, whereas D and trimming were derived from the DNA. The sample table lists 250,000 to 350,000 clones, 80% to 95% of them with a count of one. The biggest ten clones account for 6% to 7% of the sample.

These data originate in a study of blood T cell repertoires in COVID-19 (dated by TCRdb to the early 2020s). As for the study more broadly: The collaborator samples originated in the United States, Italy and Spain and spanned the acute and convalescent phases of COVID-19. The prospective study material was composed of cDNA or gDNA derived from T cells, B-cell-depleted T cells, or PBMCs. Subjects who had been exposed to COVID-19, were actively infected with it, or had recovered from it provided the deeply sampled blood TCRbeta repertoires that made up the dataset. The repertoires were made available in a free public database intended to serve as a resource for research on the immune response to SARS-CoV-2. Samples came from the ongoing ImmuneRACE study (first 160 participants) plus 1,254 subjects from 6 global collaborators. Nearly every sample came with metadata listing a de-identified subject ID, COVID-19 status, age in years and sex. HLA class I and class II types, where available, came from metadata supplied by the sample provider rather than from assay-based typing. Overall study outcomes, separate from this receptor: Clinical and demographic metadata were provided uncurated, with the amount varying by source and participant.

The germline V gene (reference sequence) specifies GTSNPN as CDR1 and SVGIG as CDR2. V was cut back by 2 bases and J by 2 bases, leaving a gap of 16 bases between them. The CDR3, from cysteine to phenylalanine, totals 15 residues. Only the CDR3 portion is preserved as DNA: 45 bases, with reading frame beginning at the first base. One collaborating source in Seattle enrolled patients during active infection and followed them longitudinally through the course of disease. Whole blood was collected in K2EDTA tubes by collaborating institutions according to the institutions' own protocols. For TCRbeta analysis, collaborators shipped samples in one of three forms: frozen whole blood, isolated PBMCs, or DNA extracted from either of those sample types.

This chain is built from TRBV30 and TRBJ2-7, and perhaps TRBD2 as D gene, on 5 matching bases. This clonotype was sampled from a young woman with COVID-19, enrolled during active disease. Specimen: peripheral blood. The CDR3 has the sequence CAWSPRERLPYEQYF. The sequenced DNA: TGTGCCTGGAGTCCCCGTGAGCGGTTACCCTACGAGCAGTACTTC.